This TCR beta chain was obtained from a study of CD8 T cells in ankylosing spondylitis (dated by TCRdb to 2016 to 2017). About the full investigation: To find TCR variants linked to disease, the study profiled T cell receptor beta repertoires in ankylosing spondylitis patients and healthy donors. The full study cohort comprised about 24 ankylosing spondylitis patients and about a hundred healthy donors. Peripheral blood was sampled, and synovial fluid was additionally collected from ankylosing spondylitis patients.

The paper as a whole reports these results and caveats: Blood from ankylosing spondylitis patients appeared to be characterized by a TCR beta motif composed of about 8 highly homologous amino acid variants. The disease-linked clones were reported as significantly enriched in matched synovial fluid samples from ankylosing spondylitis patients. Some motif variants were previously reported in synovial fluid and blood of reactive arthritis patients, suggesting common disease-initiation mechanisms. The disease-linked clones showed a CD8+ phenotype and occurred at relatively low frequencies in peripheral blood.

The reads were generated on an Illumina HiSeq 2500. Quantitative 5'-RACE with molecular barcodes was used to prepare TCR beta libraries. On the authors' methods: To identify disease-linked TCR variants, a new computational method was used, one built on a probabilistic model of VDJ rearrangement. TCRdb redid the processing of the public reads, applying fastp at Q25 and MiXCR, and retained in-frame beta chains. When rows share a CDR3 protein, they turn into one entry using the most common DNA and genes. The authors' filters were not applied to this entry. The sample table contains around 300,000 distinct CDR3 sequences; only one count was recorded for more than 9% of them. Clones ranked in the top ten supply roughly a tenth of the sample. In this sample, this clonotype turned up many times. No cognate antigen has been identified for it. Qualities for individual bases were not recorded, and no much larger clone is one base off.

The sequence was obtained from a female donor with ankylosing spondylitis or in good health (not recorded which). Material for sequencing was blood, either unsorted or a sorted T cell fraction (not recorded which).

The bases are TGCAGTGCTAGAGATTTATACGACAGTAGCTCCTACGAGCAGTACTTC. Translated, this gives CSARDLYDSSSYEQYF. The chain couples TRBV20-1 to TRBJ2-7, and perhaps TRBD1 as D gene, on 5 matching bases. The germline ends are 15 bases apart after V is trimmed by 0 bases and J by 0 bases. Including cysteine and phenylalanine, the CDR3 has 16 amino acids. This entry keeps only the CDR3 DNA: 48 bases, framed from base 1. Per the germline V gene (reference sequence), DFQATT is the CDR1 and SNEGSKA is the CDR2.